This TCR beta chain was identified during a study of vaccination effects on CD4 cells after COVID-19. Across the whole study: Pools of viral peptides were used by the ViraFEST assay to expand antigen-specific CD4+ T cells ahead of sequencing.

Using immunoSEQ multiplex PCR, the repertoire was profiled, and TCRdb retains in-frame clones only, with some absent. Of fewer than 40,000 clones in the sample, 65% to 70% were seen once. The study's findings and limits: Researchers reported few convalescent patients and no early post-infection timepoints in the study.

The germline V gene encodes CDR1 LNHDA and CDR2 SQIVND (reference sequence). Between the trimmed V and J ends, which lost 3 bases and 7 bases, there was a span of 13 bases. This CDR3 contains 14 residues. About this clone itself: As yet, its antigen is unknown.

Once cultured for approximately 10 days, the cells underwent separation to obtain CD4+ T cells. Each vaccine recipient was nucleocapsid antibody negative and had no prior SARS-CoV-2 infection. Cultures had half their medium replaced with IL-2 medium on days 3 and 7. This TCR was sampled from a human donor who received a COVID-19 vaccine. The chain couples TRBV19 to TRBJ1-5; D uncertain. The sequenced sample was CD4+ T cells from PBMCs cultured without peptide, obtained before COVID-19 vaccination. The CDR3 here is CASSIIENGQPQHF. The CDR3 region has the DNA TGTGCCAGTAGTATTATAGAGAACGGGCAGCCCCAGCATTTT.